Each of the 23 T cell receptor beta chains below was sequenced from the same sample in a study of identifying expanded T cells in peripheral blood. The table came from immunoSEQ multiplex PCR; TCRdb's copy has only in-frame clones and leaves some out. The sample lists more than 95,000 clones, 75% to 90% seen once, with 2.5% to 4% in the top ten. The sample consisted of blood. The receptors originated from a person aged 18 to 70 in good health.

The rearrangement uses TRBV9 and TRBJ2-5; 7 bases line up with TRBD1. V lost 4 bases to trimming and J lost 5 bases; unmatched junction nucleotides: 5. The CDR3 spans 13 residues. Germline V lookup: CDR1 SGDLS, CDR2 YYNGEE. The DNA of the CDR3 is TGTGCCAGCAGCCGGACAGGAGGCGAGACCCAGTACTTC. The encoded protein is CASSRTGGETQYF.

The chain combines TRBV7-9 with TRBJ2-1, with 8 bases matching TRBD1. V dropped 2 bases and J dropped 0; count of bases not matched to a gene: 12. The CDR3 totals 19 residues. Per germline, CDR1 SEHNR and CDR2 FQNEAQ (reference sequence). DNA for the CDR3: TGTGCCAGCAGCTTACGCGAACTCGGGACAGGAACCTCCTACAATGAGCAGTTCTTC. Translating it yields CASSLRELGTGTSYNEQFF. The full variable domain, rest sourced from reference TRBV7-9 and TRBJ2-1, is DTGVSQNPRHKITKRGQNVTFRCDPISEHNRLYWYRQTLGQGPEFLTYFQNEAQLEKSRLLSDRFSAERPKGSFSTLEIQRTEQGDSAMYLCASSLRELGTGTSYNEQFFGPGTRLTVL.

The chain recombines TRBV6-5 with TRBJ1-2, with a possible D match to TRBD1 (5 bases). Looked up from germline, CDR1 is MNHEY and CDR2 is SVGAGI. Trimming left V 6 bases short and J 4 bases short, with 15 bases between. This CDR3 contains 14 residues. The CDR3 is CASRPDSSPYGYTF. The CDR3 bases are TGTGCCAGCAGACCCGACAGTTCACCCTATGGCTACACCTTC.

This chain links TRBV7-6 with TRBJ1-6; 9 nucleotides align to TRBD1. With V trimmed by 4 bases and J by 8 bases, 3 bases remained unmatched. Germline CDR1 reads SGHVS; CDR2 reads FNYEAQ. The CDR3 is made up of 14 amino acids. DNA for the CDR3: TGTGCCAGCAGCTCGGGACAGGGTTATTCACCCCTCCACTTT. Residues: CASSSGQGYSPLHF.

This clone occurred a few times. This chain joins TRBV5-1 and TRBJ1-1; D not resolved. In germline, CDR1 is SGHRS, CDR2 YFSETQ. Trimming took off 0 bases at V and 1 base at J, with 4 bases between the two ends. The CDR3 is 13 residues long. Here the CDR3 reads CASSLVSNTEAFF. The DNA of the CDR3 is TGCGCCAGCAGCTTGGTTTCGAACACTGAAGCTTTCTTT.

The chain has TRBV25-1 and TRBJ2-7; 7 positions match TRBD2. CDR3 length equals 13 residues. Trimming removed 1 base from V and 5 bases from J; junction bases left unmatched: 2. Germline V gene sequence: CDR1 MGHDK, CDR2 SYGVNS. This chain's CDR3 is CASSEWGGDEQYF. The CDR3 nucleotides are TGTGCCAGCAGTGAATGGGGGGGGGACGAGCAGTACTTC.

The chain couples TRBV19 to TRBJ1-6, with D unresolved. This CDR3 has 17 amino acids. CDR1 is LNHDA, CDR2 SQIVND, per germline (reference sequence). Trimming shortened V by 3 bases and J by 7 bases, and 19 bases separated the two germline ends. The CDR3 DNA follows: TGTGCCAGTAGTATTGGTGCGGTGGGCAGCTCGAATTCACCCCTCCACTTT. Amino acid sequence: CASSIGAVGSSNSPLHF.

The CDR3, as DNA: TGTGCCAGCAGCTTTGGGGAGAACACTGAAGCTTTCTTT. This codes for CASSFGENTEAFF. The V call is TRBV5-5, the J call TRBJ1-1; no reliable D call. CDR1 is SGHKS and CDR2 is YYEKEE in the germline V gene (reference sequence). CDR3 length: 13 amino acids. Between the trimmed V and J ends, which lost 2 bases and 1 base, there was a span of 6 bases.

This chain joins TRBV7-2 and TRBJ1-2, with a possible D match to TRBD1 (5 bases). The ends were cut back, 3 bases at V and 7 bases at J, with 15 bases in the middle. CDR3 length: 14 residues. The germline V gene has CDR1 SGHTA and CDR2 FQGNSA. The CDR3 protein is CASSLAGRSSGYTF. CDR3 coding DNA: TGTGCCAGCAGCTTGGCGGGGCGCAGTAGTGGCTACACCTTC.

The rearrangement uses TRBV18 and TRBJ2-4; D is uncertain. V lost 2 bases, J lost 1 base, and 9 bases lay in between. Germline V gene data show CDR1 as KGHSH and CDR2 as LQKENI. This CDR3 region has 15 residues. As DNA, the CDR3 is TGTGCCAGCTCACCAGGGCTAATGGCCAAAAACATTCAGTACTTC. As protein: CASSPGLMAKNIQYF.

This clone has more than one count but fewer than ten. The rearrangement joins TRBV7-9 to TRBJ2-3; D remains unclear. V was trimmed by 5 bases and J by 5 bases, leaving 14 bases between them. CDR3 length: 14 residues. Germline CDR1 reads SEHNR; CDR2 reads FQNEAQ (reference sequence). In nucleotides, the CDR3 is TGTGCCAGCAGCCCAACGTACGGAAAAGATACGCAGTATTTT. Protein product: CASSPTYGKDTQYF. Complete variable domain (other parts from reference TRBV7-9 and TRBJ2-3): DTGVSQNPRHKITKRGQNVTFRCDPISEHNRLYWYRQTLGQGPEFLTYFQNEAQLEKSRLLSDRFSAERPKGSFSTLEIQRTEQGDSAMYLCASSPTYGKDTQYFGPGTRLTVL.

The rearrangement links TRBV5-1 to TRBJ2-6; 7 positions match TRBD1. The CDR3 sequence is 16 residues long. V lost 4 bases, J lost 0 bases, and 4 bases stayed unmatched. Germline lookup yields CDR1 SGHRS and CDR2 YFSETQ. This chain's CDR3 is CASSQQGHSGANVLTF. The CDR3 DNA reads as TGCGCCAGCAGCCAACAGGGGCACTCTGGGGCCAACGTCCTGACTTTC.

This clone was seen more than once but under ten times. The rearrangement joins TRBV5-1 to TRBJ2-3; D is perhaps TRBD1 or TRBD2 (5 bases each). Germline lookup yields CDR1 SGHRS and CDR2 YFSETQ. Trimming pared 3 bases from V and 1 base from J, leaving 12 bases between. The CDR3 is made up of 15 amino acids. The CDR3 DNA sequence: TGCGCCAGCAGCTGGGGACGGCGCGGCACAGATACGCAGTATTTT. Residues: CASSWGRRGTDTQYF.

The chain employs TRBV7-9 and TRBJ1-2; TRBD1 aligns across 7 bases. The ends lost 4 bases at V and 2 bases at J; junction bases unmatched: 7. Germline V gives CDR1 SEHNR, CDR2 FQNEAQ (reference sequence). The CDR3 sequence is 15 residues long. The CDR3 loop is CASSSRDSPNYGYTF. DNA of the CDR3: TGTGCCAGCAGCTCTCGGGACAGCCCAAACTATGGCTACACCTTC.

This clone showed up just a few times. The rearrangement joins TRBV7-2 to TRBJ1-2; TRBD1 is a possible D gene (5 bases). Trimming pared 1 base from V and 2 bases from J, leaving 20 bases between. The germline V gene encodes CDR1 SGHTA and CDR2 FQGNSA. CDR3 size: 18 residues. In nucleotides, the CDR3 is TGTGCCAGCAGCTTAGATTACGGGACCTCCGCTATGAACTATGGCTACACCTTC. Translated, it gives CASSLDYGTSAMNYGYTF.

This chain connects TRBV7-9 to TRBJ2-7; D remains unclear. Germline V gene lookup returns CDR1 SEHNR and CDR2 FQNEAQ (reference sequence). There are 12 residues in the CDR3. Trimming took 4 bases from V and 6 from J, leaving 10 bases between them. CDR3: CASSSGGPEQYF. The CDR3 coding sequence is TGTGCCAGCAGCTCGGGTGGGCCCGAGCAGTACTTC.

The chain is built from TRBV30 and TRBJ2-2; no firm D call. Germline V gene sequence: CDR1 GTSNPN, CDR2 SVGIG (reference sequence). V lost 1 base and J 5 bases, leaving 5 bases between the germline ends. The CDR3 contains 12 residues. CDR3 DNA sequence: TGTGCCTGGAGTGGTATAACCGGGGAGCTGTTTTTT. Translation: CAWSGITGELFF. Combining the CDR3 with reference TRBV30 and TRBJ2-2 gives the whole variable domain SQTIHQWPATLVQPVGSPLSLECTVEGTSNPNLYWYRQAAGRGLQLLFYSVGIGQISSEVPQNLSASRPQDRQFILSSKKLLLSDSGFYLCAWSGITGELFFGEGSRLTVL.

This chain connects TRBV6-6 to TRBJ2-2; tentatively, D is TRBD1 or TRBD2 (6 bases each). Germline assignment: CDR1 MNHNY and CDR2 SVGAGI (reference sequence). V lost 10 bases and J 7 bases, leaving 16 bases between the germline ends. The CDR3 has 13 residues. CDR3 region: CATPGGWGGELFF. For the CDR3, the DNA is TGTGCCACCCCCGGGGGCTGGGGCGGGGAGCTGTTTTTT.

The chain couples TRBV5-1 to TRBJ2-4, with 7 bases identical to TRBD1. The CDR3 is made up of 15 amino acids. CDR1 and CDR2 (germline): SGHRS, YFSETQ. The V gene end was trimmed by 4 bases and the J gene end by 1 base; junction bases not matched to a gene: 5. The CDR3 nucleotides read TGCGCCAGCAGCCTTCAACAGGGGGCCAAAAACATTCAGTACTTC. This codes for CASSLQQGAKNIQYF.

This chain links TRBV14 with TRBJ1-1, with D unresolved. Germline loops: CDR1 SGHDN, CDR2 FVKESK. The CDR3 totals 17 residues. V lost 0 bases, J lost 0 bases, and 14 bases lay in between. CDR3 region: CASSQEGWGGMNTEAFF. DNA for the CDR3: TGTGCCAGCAGCCAAGAGGGATGGGGTGGGATGAACACTGAAGCTTTCTTT.

The rearrangement uses TRBV30 and TRBJ2-7, with 9 nucleotides matching TRBD2. The germline gives CDR1 GTSNPN, CDR2 SVGIG (reference sequence). V shed 4 bases and J 4 bases; nucleotides not matched to a gene: 8. The CDR3 has 14 residues. In DNA form, the CDR3 reads TGTGCCTGGAAAAAGCGGGGGGTTTGGTACGAGCAGTACTTC. This translates into CAWKKRGVWYEQYF.

The V and J genes are TRBV19 and TRBJ2-1, with 7 bases lining up with TRBD2. J lost 1 base, V lost 5 bases, and 5 bases had no gene match. This CDR3 region has 15 residues. Germline assignment: CDR1 LNHDA and CDR2 SQIVND (reference sequence). The DNA for the CDR3 is TGTGCCAGTAGTTCAAGCGGGGCTTCCTACAATGAGCAGTTCTTC. Its protein is CASSSSGASYNEQFF.

The sample holds one count of this clone. V and J are TRBV19 and TRBJ2-1; D is possibly TRBD2 (6 bases). The CDR3 totals 14 residues. Germline CDR1 LNHDA, CDR2 SQIVND (reference sequence). Trimming took 6 bases from V and 9 from J, leaving 18 bases between them. CDR3 sequence: CASRGRGAGSEQFF. In DNA form, the CDR3 reads TGTGCCAGTAGGGGTAGGGGAGCGGGCAGTGAGCAGTTCTTC.